A single sample gave rise to the 25 T cell receptor beta chains below, sequenced in a study of T cells in Graves' hyperthyroidism and ophthalmopathy (dated by TCRdb to between 2019 and 2020). Receptor amplification or capture employed multiplex PCR. Sequencing instrument: Illumina HiSeq 2000. Amplification of TCR beta CDR3 regions was carried out from RNA transcripts. A first-round RT-PCR of the TCR CDR3 used the HTBI primer set with the Qiagen OneStep RT-PCR kit. TCRdb itself trimmed the public reads at Q25 with fastp, ran MiXCR and retained productive beta chains. When rows share a CDR3 protein, they turn into one entry using the most common DNA and genes. The sample table lists 300,000 to 450,000 distinct CDR3 sequences, 20% to 25% of them with a count of one. The top ten hold about 73% of the sample. The sample comprised blood. The receptors come from a man aged 45-65 years with Graves' hyperthyroidism.

The chain couples TRBV3-1 to TRBJ2-1; 15 bases are a match to TRBD2. CDR3 length equals 19 residues. Germline loops: CDR1 LGHDT, CDR2 YNNKEL (reference sequence). V lost 5 bases, J lost 5 bases, and 13 bases stayed unmatched. CDR3 amino acids: CASSFRTSGRAGADNEQFF. Written as DNA, the CDR3 is TGTGCCAGCAGCTTCAGGACTAGCGGGAGGGCCGGTGCCGACAATGAGCAGTTCTTC.

This clonotype was seen repeatedly, ten times or more. The chain employs TRBV27 and TRBJ1-6; 9 nucleotides align to TRBD1. J was trimmed by 8 bases and V by 1 base; bases with no gene match: 6. The CDR3 runs 16 residues. Per the germline V gene, CDR1 is MNHEY and CDR2 is SMNVEV (reference sequence). CDR3 residues: CASSLFRDREHSPLHF. The CDR3 nucleotides are TGTGCCAGCAGTTTATTCCGGGACAGGGAGCATTCACCCCTCCACTTT.

This clonotype was seen a handful of times. This chain joins TRBV7-6 and TRBJ1-4; 7 nucleotides line up with TRBD1. Losses at the gene ends were 0 bases for V and 5 bases for J; bases not matched to a gene: 3. The germline CDR1 and CDR2 sequences are SGHVS and FNYEAQ. The CDR3 covers 15 residues. The CDR3 loop reads CASSLAGQRNEKLFF. The CDR3 DNA sequence: TGTGCCAGCAGCTTAGCGGGACAGAGAAATGAAAAACTGTTTTTT.

V and J are TRBV6-2 or TRBV6-3 and TRBJ2-1, with 13 bases fitting TRBD2. The CDR3 runs 16 residues. V lost 6 bases to trimming and J lost 8 bases; unmatched junction nucleotides: 10. The germline gives CDR1 MNHEY, CDR2 SVGEGT. The CDR3 nucleotides are TGTGCCAGCAGCCCTGCCGGGACTAGCGGGACAGATGAGCAGTTCTTC. Translating it yields CASSPAGTSGTDEQFF.

This clonotype has at least ten counts. The J gene is TRBJ2-7, the V gene TRBV5-1, with a weak D call TRBD1 (6 bases). CDR1 and CDR2 from the germline V gene are SGHRS and YFSETQ. The CDR3 has 14 residues. With 2 bases removed from V and 5 bases from J, the gap between germline ends came to 14 bases. The DNA for the CDR3 is TGCGCCAGCAGCTTTGGACAGCCCCAGAACGAGCAGTACTTC. It is translated as CASSFGQPQNEQYF.

This clonotype was picked up a small number of times. V gene TRBV6-2 or TRBV6-3 combines with J gene TRBJ2-1; D is perhaps TRBD2 (5 bases). Germline CDR1 is MNHEY and CDR2 is SVGEGT. The CDR3 is made up of 14 amino acids. V lost 6 bases and J 5 bases, leaving 14 bases between the germline ends. CDR3 coding DNA: TGTGCCAGCAGGGAGGTGGGTCGGGACAATGAGCAGTTCTTC. Translation gives CASREVGRDNEQFF.

V and J are TRBV6-1 and TRBJ1-2; D uncertain. The CDR3 has 13 amino acids. The germline CDR1 and CDR2 sequences are MNHNS and SASEGT. Trimming shortened V by 1 base and J by 4 bases, and 7 bases separated the two germline ends. The CDR3 reads CASSEGLTYGYTF. DNA of the CDR3: TGTGCCAGCAGTGAAGGGCTCACCTATGGCTACACCTTC.

This clonotype was seen repeatedly, ten times or more. The gene calls are TRBV30 and TRBJ2-7, with D unclear. The length of the CDR3 is 11 residues. The germline gives CDR1 GTSNPN, CDR2 SVGIG (reference sequence). V shed 0 bases and J shed 6 bases, with 6 bases lying between them. The CDR3 DNA reads as TGTGCCTGGAGTGTACCGGGCGAGCAGTACTTC. Translated, it gives CAWSVPGEQYF.

This chain joins TRBV19 and TRBJ1-1; 7 bases match TRBD1. Per germline, CDR1 LNHDA and CDR2 SQIVND (reference sequence). The ends lost 3 bases at V and 7 bases at J; junction bases unmatched: 8. CDR3 size: 14 residues. The CDR3 sequence: CASSIGTDLGEAFF. For the CDR3, the DNA is TGTGCCAGTAGTATCGGGACAGACTTAGGTGAAGCTTTCTTT.

This clonotype was recorded many times. The gene calls are TRBV7-8 and TRBJ2-3, with no clear D. CDR1 and CDR2 from the germline V gene are SGHVS and FQNEAQ. The length of the CDR3 is 12 residues. The V and J ends lost 4 bases and 8 bases respectively, with 10 bases between them. The CDR3: CASSSTSGTQYF. In DNA form, the CDR3 reads TGTGCCAGCAGCTCCACATCGGGTACGCAGTATTTT. Drawing the rest from reference TRBV7-8 and TRBJ2-3, the complete variable domain is GAGVSQSPRYKVAKRGQDVALRCDPISGHVSLFWYQQALGQGPEFLTYFQNEAQLDKSGLPSDRFFAERPEGSVSTLKIQRTQQEDSAVYLCASSSTSGTQYFGPGTRLTVL.

The chain recombines TRBV5-1 with TRBJ1-2, with 7 bases identical to TRBD1. CDR3 length: 15 residues. CDR1 and CDR2 (germline): SGHRS, YFSETQ. V lost 1 base to trimming and J lost 6 bases; unmatched junction nucleotides: 9. CDR3 sequence: CASSLQTGEYDGYTF. CDR3 in DNA: TGCGCCAGCAGCTTGCAAACAGGGGAGTACGATGGCTACACCTTC.

This clonotype was recorded at least ten times. The rearrangement joins TRBV3-1 to TRBJ1-5; D remains ambiguous. This CDR3 has 16 residues. The V end was cut by 0 bases, the J end by 3 bases, with 12 bases between. CDR1 and CDR2 from the germline V gene are LGHDT and YNNKEL (reference sequence). The CDR3 DNA reads TGTGCCAGCAGCCAAGAATGGTCAGAGCACAATCAGCCCCAGCATTTT. The encoded protein is CASSQEWSEHNQPQHF.

This clonotype was counted between two and nine times. This chain uses TRBV5-1 with TRBJ2-5; D possibly corresponds to TRBD1 (6 bases). The germline V gene has CDR1 SGHRS and CDR2 YFSETQ. CDR3 length: 13 residues. The V gene lost 2 bases and the J gene lost 5 bases, with 10 bases spanning the gap. The CDR3 nucleotides are TGCGCCAGCAGCTTCGGACAGACGGAGACCCAGTACTTC. Protein product: CASSFGQTETQYF. The complete variable domain, with remaining parts taken from reference TRBV5-1 and TRBJ2-5, reads KAGVTQTPRYLIKTRGQQVTLSCSPISGHRSVSWYQQTPGQGLQFLFEYFSETQRNKGNFPGRFSGRQFSNSRSEMNVSTLELGDSALYLCASSFGQTETQYFGPGTRLLVL.

V gene TRBV10-2 combines with J gene TRBJ2-3, with D uncertain. In germline, CDR1 is WSHSY, CDR2 SAAADI. CDR3 size: 12 residues. The germline V and J ends were trimmed by 6 bases and 5 bases, with 9 bases remaining between them. CDR3 nucleotide sequence: TGCGCCAGCAGCAGTTCGGTAGATACGCAGTATTTT. Translating it yields CASSSSVDTQYF.

J is TRBJ2-4 and V is TRBV20-1, with 7 bases fitting TRBD1. Per germline, CDR1 DFQATT and CDR2 SNEGSKA (reference sequence). Trimming at V came to 6 bases and at J to 0 bases, leaving 11 bases not matched to a gene. This CDR3 is built from 16 residues. The CDR3 DNA sequence: TGCAGTGCCGATCCGGGACAGACCCTAGCCAAAAACATTCAGTACTTC. Translated, it gives CSADPGQTLAKNIQYF.

This sequence joins TRBV15 and TRBJ1-2; D is perhaps TRBD1 (6 bases). This CDR3 has 15 amino acids. CDR1 and CDR2 from the germline V gene are LNHNV and YYDKDF (reference sequence). V was trimmed by 3 bases and J by 6 bases, leaving 17 bases between them. The CDR3 coding sequence is TGTGCCACCAGCAGTGGGCAGGGGCCTCACCATGGCTACACCTTC. Protein: CATSSGQGPHHGYTF.

This clonotype appeared once. V is TRBV4-1 and J is TRBJ2-7; 10 bases align to TRBD1. This CDR3 has 18 residues. V shed 3 bases, J shed 3 bases, and the junction held 14 bases outside the gene matches. The V gene's germline CDR1 is MGHRA and CDR2 YSYEKL. CDR3: CASSHPPGQGKGGYEQYF. CDR3 nucleotide sequence: TGCGCCAGCAGCCATCCACCGGGACAGGGGAAAGGTGGCTACGAGCAGTACTTC.

J is TRBJ2-7 and V is TRBV5-1; no clear D gene. CDR3 length equals 14 residues. The germline V gene encodes CDR1 SGHRS and CDR2 YFSETQ. V lost 4 bases and J 5 bases, leaving 16 bases between the germline ends. The CDR3 DNA follows: TGCGCCAGCAGCGGGCAGGCCCCTCGGGACGAGCAGTACTTC. Its protein product is CASSGQAPRDEQYF.

This clonotype has ten or more counts. The gene calls are TRBV11-3 and TRBJ2-7; D is unresolved. Germline V lookup: CDR1 SGHNT, CDR2 YENEEA. Trimming shortened V by 5 bases and J by 2 bases, and 10 bases separated the two germline ends. The CDR3 length is 13 residues. This chain's CDR3 is CASSTDTPYEQYF. The CDR3 coding sequence is TGTGCCAGCAGCACCGACACTCCCTACGAGCAGTACTTC.

This clonotype was picked up a small number of times. The chain uses TRBV27 and TRBJ2-1; 8 bases agree with TRBD2. The CDR3 covers 15 residues. The V gene end was trimmed by 5 bases and the J gene end by 1 base; junction bases not matched to a gene: 4. Germline values: CDR1 MNHEY, CDR2 SMNVEV (reference sequence). CDR3 nucleotide sequence: TGTGCCAGCAGTCCCGGGAGGGATTCCTACAATGAGCAGTTCTTC. Translated, it gives CASSPGRDSYNEQFF.

The table lists this clonotype with many counts. The rearrangement uses TRBV12-3 or TRBV12-4 and TRBJ2-1; 7 bases agree with TRBD1. V shed 3 bases and J 4 bases; nucleotides not matched to a gene: 3. The CDR3 is made up of 14 amino acids. CDR3 in amino acids: CASSFEGQYNEQFF. CDR3 nucleotides: TGTGCCAGCAGTTTTGAGGGACAGTACAATGAGCAGTTCTTC.

This clonotype was found many times. The CDR3 reads CASSLPRGGGTEAFF. CDR3 nucleotide sequence: TGTGCCAGCAGCTTACCCAGGGGCGGGGGCACTGAAGCTTTCTTT. The chain joins TRBV11-2 to TRBJ1-1, with D tentatively TRBD1 (6 bases). In germline, CDR1 is SGHAT, CDR2 FQNNGV. The germline V and J ends were trimmed by 2 bases and 4 bases, with 14 bases remaining between them. The CDR3 has 15 amino acids.

This clonotype has only a few counts. The chain combines TRBV7-9 with TRBJ2-4, with a weak D call TRBD2 (5 bases). This CDR3 is 17 amino acids long. CDR1 SEHNR and CDR2 FQNEAQ come from the germline V gene (reference sequence). Deletions cut 5 bases from V and 2 bases from J, with 19 bases between. CDR3 bases: TGTGCCAGCAGCCCATCGGAGAGAGGGCGGACCAAAAACATTCAGTACTTC. The encoded protein is CASSPSERGRTKNIQYF.

The chain has TRBV27 and TRBJ2-7, with 9 bases aligning to TRBD2. This CDR3 comprises 14 residues. With 7 bases clipped from V and 0 bases from J, the junction kept 4 bases outside the gene matches. Germline assignment: CDR1 MNHEY and CDR2 SMNVEV (reference sequence). CDR3 residues: CASTKAGGSYEQYF. DNA for the CDR3: TGTGCCAGCACTAAAGCGGGAGGCTCCTACGAGCAGTACTTC.

This clonotype has just a few counts. The chain couples TRBV20-1 to TRBJ2-1, with TRBD2 matching over 11 bases. Germline values: CDR1 DFQATT, CDR2 SNEGSKA (reference sequence). V shed 0 bases and J 5 bases; nucleotides not matched to a gene: 6. CDR3 length equals 16 residues. Here the CDR3 reads CSARDSGTSGNNEQFF. CDR3 nucleotides: TGCAGTGCTAGAGATTCCGGGACTAGCGGAAACAATGAGCAGTTCTTC.